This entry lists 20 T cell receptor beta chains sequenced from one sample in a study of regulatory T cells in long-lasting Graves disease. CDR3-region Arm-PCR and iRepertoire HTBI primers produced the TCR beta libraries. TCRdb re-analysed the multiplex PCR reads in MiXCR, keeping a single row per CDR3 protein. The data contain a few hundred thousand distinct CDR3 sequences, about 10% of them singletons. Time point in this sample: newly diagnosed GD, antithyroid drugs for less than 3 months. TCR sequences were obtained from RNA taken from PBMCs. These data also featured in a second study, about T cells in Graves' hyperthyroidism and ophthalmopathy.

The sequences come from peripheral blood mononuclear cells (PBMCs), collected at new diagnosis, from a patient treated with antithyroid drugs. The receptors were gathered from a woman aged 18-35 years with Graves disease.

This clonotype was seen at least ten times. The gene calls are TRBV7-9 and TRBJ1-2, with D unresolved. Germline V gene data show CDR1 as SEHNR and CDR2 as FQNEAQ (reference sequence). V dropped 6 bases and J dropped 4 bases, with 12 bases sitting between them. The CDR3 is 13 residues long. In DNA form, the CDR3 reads TGTGCCAGCAGTCTTGAAACAGTCTATGGCTACACCTTC. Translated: CASSLETVYGYTF.

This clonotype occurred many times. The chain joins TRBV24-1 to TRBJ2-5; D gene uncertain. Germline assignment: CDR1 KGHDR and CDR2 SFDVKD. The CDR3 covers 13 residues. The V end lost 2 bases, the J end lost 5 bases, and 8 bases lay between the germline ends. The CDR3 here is CATSDYRGETQYF. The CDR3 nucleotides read TGTGCCACCAGTGATTATCGAGGCGAGACCCAGTACTTC.

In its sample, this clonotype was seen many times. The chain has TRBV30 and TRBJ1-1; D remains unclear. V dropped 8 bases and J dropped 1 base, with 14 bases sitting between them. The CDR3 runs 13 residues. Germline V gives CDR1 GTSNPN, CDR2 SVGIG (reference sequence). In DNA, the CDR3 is TGTGCCAGGTTGGGAGACACGAACACTGAAGCTTTCTTT. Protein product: CARLGDTNTEAFF.

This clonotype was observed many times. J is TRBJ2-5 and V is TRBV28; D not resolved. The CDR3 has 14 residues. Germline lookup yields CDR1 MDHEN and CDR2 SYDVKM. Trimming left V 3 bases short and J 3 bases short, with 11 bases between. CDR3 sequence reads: CASSLQLVKETQYF. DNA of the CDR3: TGTGCCAGCAGTTTGCAATTAGTCAAAGAGACCCAGTACTTC.

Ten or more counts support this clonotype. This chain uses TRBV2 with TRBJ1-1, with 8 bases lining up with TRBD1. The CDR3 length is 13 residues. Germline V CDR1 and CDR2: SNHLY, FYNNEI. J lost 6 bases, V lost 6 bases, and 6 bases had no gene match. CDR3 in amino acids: CASRDRVQSEAFF. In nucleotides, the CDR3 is TGTGCCAGCAGGGACAGGGTTCAGTCTGAAGCTTTCTTT.

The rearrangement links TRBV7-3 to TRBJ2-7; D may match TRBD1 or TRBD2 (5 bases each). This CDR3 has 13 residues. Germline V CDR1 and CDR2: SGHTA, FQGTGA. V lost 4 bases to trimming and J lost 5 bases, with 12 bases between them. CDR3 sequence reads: CASSSTRGHEQYF. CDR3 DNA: TGTGCCAGCAGCTCTACTAGGGGACACGAGCAGTACTTC.

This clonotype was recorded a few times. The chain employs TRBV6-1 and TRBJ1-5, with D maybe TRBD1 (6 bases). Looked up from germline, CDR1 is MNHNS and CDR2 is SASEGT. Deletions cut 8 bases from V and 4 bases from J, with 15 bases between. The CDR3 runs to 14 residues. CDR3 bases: TGTGCCAGCTCGGGGGGCCTTCGAAATCAGCCCCAGCATTTT. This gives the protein CASSGGLRNQPQHF.

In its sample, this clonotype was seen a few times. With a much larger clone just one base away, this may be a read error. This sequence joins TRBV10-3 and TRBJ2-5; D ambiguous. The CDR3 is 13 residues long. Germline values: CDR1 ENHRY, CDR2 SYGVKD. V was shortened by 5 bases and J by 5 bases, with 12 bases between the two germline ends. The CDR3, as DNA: TGTGCCATCAGTTTGCCCCATATGGAGACCCAGTACTTC. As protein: CAISLPHMETQYF.

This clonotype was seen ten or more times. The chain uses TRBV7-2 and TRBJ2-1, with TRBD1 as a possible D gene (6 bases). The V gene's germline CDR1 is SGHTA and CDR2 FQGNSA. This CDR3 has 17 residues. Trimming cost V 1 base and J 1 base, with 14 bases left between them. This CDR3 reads CASSLVVGDISYNEQFF. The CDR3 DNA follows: TGTGCCAGCAGCTTAGTCGTAGGGGACATTTCCTACAATGAGCAGTTCTTC.

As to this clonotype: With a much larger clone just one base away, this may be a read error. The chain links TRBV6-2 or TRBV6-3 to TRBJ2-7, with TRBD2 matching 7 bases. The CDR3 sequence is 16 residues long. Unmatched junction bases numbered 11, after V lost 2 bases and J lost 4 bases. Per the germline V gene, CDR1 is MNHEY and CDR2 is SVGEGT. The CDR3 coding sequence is TGTGCCAGCAGTTACGACCTTTGGCGGGAGACGTACGAGCAGTACGTC. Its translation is CASSYDLWRETYEQYV.

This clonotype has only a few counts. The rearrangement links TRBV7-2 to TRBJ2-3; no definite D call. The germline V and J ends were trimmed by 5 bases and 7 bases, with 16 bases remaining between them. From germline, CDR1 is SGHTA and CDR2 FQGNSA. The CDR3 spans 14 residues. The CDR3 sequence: CASSLTFGPNTQYF. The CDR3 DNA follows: TGTGCCAGCAGCCTCACTTTCGGGCCTAATACGCAGTATTTT.

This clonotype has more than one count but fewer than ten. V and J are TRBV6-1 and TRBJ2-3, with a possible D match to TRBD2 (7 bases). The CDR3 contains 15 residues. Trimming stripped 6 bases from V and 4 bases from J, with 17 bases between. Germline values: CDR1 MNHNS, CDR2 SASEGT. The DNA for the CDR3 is TGTGCCAGCAGCCTGGGGGGGGGCTGGGCAGATACGCAGTATTTT. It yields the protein CASSLGGGWADTQYF.

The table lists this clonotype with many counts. CDR3 nucleotides: TGTGCCAGCAGCACCCGGGGACTAGCGGGGGGGCGAGTGGGGGCAGATACGCAGTATTTT. It specifies CASSTRGLAGGRVGADTQYF. The J gene is TRBJ2-3, the V gene TRBV7-2; 16 bases line up with TRBD2. V was clipped by 5 bases and J by 4 bases; unmatched bases: 15. Germline V gives CDR1 SGHTA, CDR2 FQGNSA. CDR3 size: 20 residues.

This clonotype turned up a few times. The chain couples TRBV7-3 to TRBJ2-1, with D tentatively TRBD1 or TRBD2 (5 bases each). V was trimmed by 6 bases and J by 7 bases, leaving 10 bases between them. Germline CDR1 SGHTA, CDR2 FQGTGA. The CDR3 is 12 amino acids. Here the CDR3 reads CASSRGTNEQFF. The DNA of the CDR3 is TGTGCCAGCAGTCGAGGGACGAATGAGCAGTTCTTC.

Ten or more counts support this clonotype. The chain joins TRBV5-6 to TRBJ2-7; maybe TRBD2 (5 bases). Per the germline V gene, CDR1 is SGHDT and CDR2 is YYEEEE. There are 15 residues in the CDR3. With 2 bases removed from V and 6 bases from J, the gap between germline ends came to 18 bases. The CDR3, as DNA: TGTGCCAGCAGCTTATTGAGGGCTGGGTTCGGCGAGCAGTACGTC. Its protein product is CASSLLRAGFGEQYV.

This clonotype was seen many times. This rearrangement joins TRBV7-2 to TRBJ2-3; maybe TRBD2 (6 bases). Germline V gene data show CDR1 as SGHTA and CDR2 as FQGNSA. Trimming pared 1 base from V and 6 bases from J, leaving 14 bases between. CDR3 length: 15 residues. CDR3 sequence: CASSLDGGIGDTQYF. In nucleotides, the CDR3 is TGTGCCAGCAGCTTAGACGGCGGGATTGGGGATACGCAGTATTTT.

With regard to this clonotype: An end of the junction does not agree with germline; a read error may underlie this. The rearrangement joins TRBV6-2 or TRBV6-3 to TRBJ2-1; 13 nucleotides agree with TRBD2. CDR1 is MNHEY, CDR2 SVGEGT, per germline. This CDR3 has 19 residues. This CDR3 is CASSRLAGGRFGTYNERFF. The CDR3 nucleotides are TGTGCCAGCAGTCGACTAGCGGGAGGCCGATTTGGAACCTACAATGAGCGGTTCTTC.

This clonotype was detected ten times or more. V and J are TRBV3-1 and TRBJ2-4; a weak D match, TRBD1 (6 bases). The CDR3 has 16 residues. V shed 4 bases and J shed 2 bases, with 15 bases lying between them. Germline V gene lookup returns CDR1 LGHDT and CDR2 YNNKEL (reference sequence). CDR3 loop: CASSRLGGETKNIQYF. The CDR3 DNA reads TGTGCCAGCAGCCGGCTAGGGGGAGAAACCAAAAACATTCAGTACTTC.

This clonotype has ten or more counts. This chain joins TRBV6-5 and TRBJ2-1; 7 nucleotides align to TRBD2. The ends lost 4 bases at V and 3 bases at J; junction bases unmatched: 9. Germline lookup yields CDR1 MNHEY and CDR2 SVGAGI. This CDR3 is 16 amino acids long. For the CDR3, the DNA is TGTGCCAGCAGTTCCCAGGGAGGGTACGGCTACAATGAGCAGTTCTTC. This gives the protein CASSSQGGYGYNEQFF.

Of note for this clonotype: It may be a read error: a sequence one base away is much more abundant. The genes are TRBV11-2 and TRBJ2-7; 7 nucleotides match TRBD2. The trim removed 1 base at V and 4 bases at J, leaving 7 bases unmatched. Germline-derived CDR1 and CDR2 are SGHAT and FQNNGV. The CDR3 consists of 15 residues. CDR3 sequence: CASSLGRDYLYEQYF. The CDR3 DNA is TGTGCCAGCAGCTTAGGACGGGACTACCTTTACGAGCAGTACTTC.